The next 9 T cell receptor beta chains were all read from a single sample in a study of blood T cell repertoires in COVID-19. Sequencing was performed with immunoSEQ multiplex PCR; in TCRdb, only in-frame clones are kept and a portion is missing. Of roughly 200,000 clones in the sample, around 81% are singletons; the top ten hold 5.5%. The sequenced material came from peripheral blood. The source of these receptors is a woman in her sixties or seventies with acute or convalescent COVID-19.

In its sample, this clone was seen a few times. V is TRBV5-4 and J is TRBJ1-1; 7 bases line up with TRBD1. With V trimmed by 3 bases and J by 1 base, 3 bases remained unmatched. CDR3 length: 14 amino acids. Germline V gene data show CDR1 as SGHNT and CDR2 as YYREEE (reference sequence). The CDR3 is CASSWDSWNTEAFF. The CDR3 DNA reads TGTGCCAGCAGCTGGGACAGCTGGAACACTGAAGCTTTCTTT.

The table lists this clone with a count of one. CDR3 coding DNA: TGTGCCAGCAGTCAACAGGGAGGGTACGAGCAGTACTTC. It is translated as CASSQQGGYEQYF. The chain employs TRBV28 and TRBJ2-7; D may be TRBD2 (7 bases). The germline V gene has CDR1 MDHEN and CDR2 SYDVKM. The CDR3 is 13 residues long. V was shortened by 5 bases and J by 4 bases, with 12 bases between the two germline ends.

The chain couples TRBV5-8 to TRBJ1-5, with a possible D match to TRBD1 (6 bases). The V and J ends lost 4 bases and 5 bases respectively, with 13 bases between them. Looked up from germline, CDR1 is SGHTS and CDR2 is YDEGEE. The CDR3 covers 14 residues. CDR3 loop: CASSRQAGDQPQHF. CDR3 DNA sequence: TGTGCCAGCAGCCGACAGGCGGGAGATCAGCCCCAGCATTTT.

The rearrangement uses TRBV6-5 and TRBJ2-5; possibly TRBD2 for D (6 bases). The CDR3 has 14 residues. Trimming left V 10 bases short and J 4 bases short, with 19 bases between. Germline V gene data show CDR1 as MNHEY and CDR2 as SVGAGI. CDR3 sequence reads: CATRREILVETQYF. DNA of the CDR3: TGTGCCACCCGTCGGGAGATACTTGTAGAGACCCAGTACTTC.

The V and J genes are TRBV19 and TRBJ2-2, with D possibly matching TRBD2 (6 bases). Germline CDR1 is LNHDA and CDR2 is SQIVND (reference sequence). The CDR3 runs to 16 residues. V dropped 5 bases and J dropped 0 bases, with 13 bases sitting between them. In DNA, the CDR3 is TGTGCCAGTAGTGCATTCTCTAGCGCGAACACCGGGGAGCTGTTTTTT. Protein: CASSAFSSANTGELFF.

The rearrangement uses TRBV5-8 and TRBJ1-5; D ambiguous. The CDR3 is 11 amino acids. In germline, CDR1 is SGHTS, CDR2 YDEGEE. Deletions cut 4 bases from V and 4 bases from J, with 3 bases between. CDR3 sequence (DNA): TGTGCCAGCAGCACAAATCAGCCCCAGCATTTT. Translation gives CASSTNQPQHF.

This sequence joins TRBV9 and TRBJ1-5, with D possibly TRBD1 on 6 matching bases. Between the trimmed V and J ends, which lost 4 bases and 5 bases, there was a span of 10 bases. In germline, CDR1 is SGDLS, CDR2 YYNGEE. CDR3 size: 13 residues. Written as DNA, the CDR3 is TGTGCCAGCAGCAACAGGGAAGATCAGCCCCAGCATTTT. It codes for CASSNREDQPQHF. Based on the CDR3 plus reference TRBV9 and TRBJ1-5, the full variable domain is DSGVTQTPKHLITATGQRVTLRCSPRSGDLSVYWYQQSLDQGLQFLIQYYNGEERAKGNILERFSAQQFPDLHSELNLSSLELGDSALYFCASSNREDQPQHFGDGTRLSIL.

V usage is TRBV7-2 and J usage is TRBJ2-3; 10 bases map to TRBD2. The CDR3 has 15 amino acids. CDR1 is SGHTA, CDR2 FQGNSA, per germline. The trim removed 8 bases at V and 0 bases at J, leaving 5 bases unmatched. The CDR3 loop reads CASPPTSGSTDTQYF. The CDR3 DNA is TGTGCCAGCCCCCCGACTAGCGGGAGCACAGATACGCAGTATTTT. Drawing the rest from reference TRBV7-2 and TRBJ2-3, the complete variable domain is GAGVSQSPSNKVTEKGKDVELRCDPISGHTALYWYRQSLGQGLEFLIYFQGNSAPDKSGLPSDRFSAERTGGSVSTLTIQRTQQEDSAVYLCASPPTSGSTDTQYFGPGTRLTVL.

This CDR3 is CASSQGGGGGNTIYF. The CDR3 nucleotides are TGTGCCAGCAGCCAAGGGGGGGGCGGTGGAAACACCATATATTTT. The chain combines TRBV3-1 (or the pseudogene TRBV3-2) with TRBJ1-3; the D gene is possibly TRBD1 (6 bases). Trimming left V 1 base short and J 3 bases short, with 10 bases between. Germline CDR1 is LGHDT and CDR2 is YNNKEL (reference sequence). CDR3 size: 15 residues.